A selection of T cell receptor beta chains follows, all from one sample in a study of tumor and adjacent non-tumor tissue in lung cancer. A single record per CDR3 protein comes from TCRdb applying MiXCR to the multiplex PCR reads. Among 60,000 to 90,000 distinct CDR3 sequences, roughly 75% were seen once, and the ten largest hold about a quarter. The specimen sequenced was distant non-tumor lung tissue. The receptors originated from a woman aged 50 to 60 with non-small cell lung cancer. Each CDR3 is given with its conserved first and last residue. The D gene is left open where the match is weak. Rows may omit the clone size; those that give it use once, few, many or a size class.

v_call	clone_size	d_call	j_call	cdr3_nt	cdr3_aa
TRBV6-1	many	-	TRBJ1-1	TGTGCCATAAATTTTGGGCACACTGAAGCTTTCTTT	CAINFGHTEAFF
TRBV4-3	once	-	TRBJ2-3	TGCGCCAGCAGCCAAGGTTTGCCCACTGCTAGCGGCACAGATACGCAGTATTTT	CASSQGLPTASGTDTQYF
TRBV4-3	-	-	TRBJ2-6	TGCGCCGGTAGCCAGGACGCAGGTTTATCTGGGGCCAACGTCCTGACTTTC	CAGSQDAGLSGANVLTF
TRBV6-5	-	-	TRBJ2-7	TGTTCCAGCAGGCCCTTATTGCGGAACTCCTACGAGCTGTACTTC	CSSRPLLRNSYELYF
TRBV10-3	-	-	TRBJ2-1	TGTGCCATCAGTGAGTCTGGGGAAGTCAATGAGCAGCTCTTC	CAISESGEVNEQLF
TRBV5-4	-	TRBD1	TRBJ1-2	TGTGCCAGCAGCCCGGGCACAGGGGCAACACCTATTGGCTATACCTTC	CASSPGTGATPIGYTF
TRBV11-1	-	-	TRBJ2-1	TGCGCCAGCAACTTAGCGGTTGGACAGGATGAACAGTTCTTC	CASNLAVGQDEQFF
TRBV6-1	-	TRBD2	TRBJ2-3	TGTGCCAGTAGTGACCGTGGTAGCGGGAGTTCTACAGATATGCAGTATTTT	CASSDRGSGSSTDMQYF
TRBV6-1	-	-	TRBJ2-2	TGTGCTAGCATGCGGTTTTCGACAGTGAACACCGGGGTGCTGATTTTT	CASMRFSTVNTGVLIF
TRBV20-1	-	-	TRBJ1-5	TGCAGTGCTAGAGACTATCGGGACATAGACAATCAGCTCCAGCATTTT	CSARDYRDIDNQLQHF
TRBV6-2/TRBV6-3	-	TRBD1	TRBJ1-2	TGTGCCAATAGTCGCGGACAGGGGCAGGATGGCTACACCTTC	CANSRGQGQDGYTF
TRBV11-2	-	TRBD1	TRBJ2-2	TGTGCCAGCGGCAGGGGGCGGGACACCGGGAAGCTGTTTTTT	CASGRGRDTGKLFF
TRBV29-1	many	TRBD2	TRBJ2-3	TGCAGCGTGGGACTAGGGGGAACAGATACGCAGTATTTT	CSVGLGGTDTQYF
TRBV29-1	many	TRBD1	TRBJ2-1	TGCAGCGTTTTTTTGGGACAGGGTGGTCATGAGCAGTTCTTC	CSVFLGQGGHEQFF
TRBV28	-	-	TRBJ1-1	TGTGTCAGCAGCTTAGCCAGGATCTCTGAAGCTTTCTTT	CVSSLARISEAFF
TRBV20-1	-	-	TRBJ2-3	TGCAATGCTACGGGTGGTTTGACCTTGGATACGCAGTATTTC	CNATGGLTLDTQYF
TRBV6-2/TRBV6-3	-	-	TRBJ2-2	TGTGCCAGCAGTTACGAGGGCTGGGGCTACGGGGAGCTCTTTTTT	CASSYEGWGYGELFF
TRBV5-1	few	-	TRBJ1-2	TGCGCCAGCAGCTTGGTCTCACAGGAGGGTGGCTACACCTTC	CASSLVSQEGGYTF
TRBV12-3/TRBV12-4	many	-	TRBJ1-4	TGTGCCAGCAGTCGACCCCCTTCGAATGAAAAACTGTTTTTT	CASSRPPSNEKLFF
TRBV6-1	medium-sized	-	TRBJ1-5	TGTGCCAGCAGTGCAAAGGGGGACAATCAGCCCCAGCATTTT	CASSAKGDNQPQHF
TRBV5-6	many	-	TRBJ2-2	TGTGCCAGCAGCTTGGTTGCGGGGACTGGGGAGCTGTTTTTT	CASSLVAGTGELFF
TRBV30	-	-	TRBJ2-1	TGTGCCTGGAGTCTACGATACAATGAGCAGTTCTTC	CAWSLRYNEQFF
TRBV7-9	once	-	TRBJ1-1	TGTGCCAGCAGCTTAACCATAGGGAACACTGAAGCTTTCTTT	CASSLTIGNTEAFF
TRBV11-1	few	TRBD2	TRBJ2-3	TGTGCCAGTAGGTTTGGACTAGCGGGATTAAAAAGCACAGATACGCAGTATTTT	CASRFGLAGLKSTDTQYF
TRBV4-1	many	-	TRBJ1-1	TGCGCCAGCAGCCAAGATTTCTTGGCAGCCGAAGCTTTCTTT	CASSQDFLAAEAFF
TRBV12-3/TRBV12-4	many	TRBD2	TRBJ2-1	TGTGCCAGCAGTTCCCACACGGGACTAGCGGGAATCAATGAGCAGTTCTTC	CASSSHTGLAGINEQFF
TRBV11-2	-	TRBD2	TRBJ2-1	TGTGCCAGCAGCTTCTGGACTAGCGGAAGTGAGCAGTTCTTC	CASSFWTSGSEQFF
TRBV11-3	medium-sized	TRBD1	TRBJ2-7	TGTGCCAGCAGCTCCGGACAGGCCCCCTACGAGCAGTACTTC	CASSSGQAPYEQYF
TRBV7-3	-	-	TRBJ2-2	TGTGCCAGCAGCATGGTGCAGGGCGAGGAGCTGTTTTTT	CASSMVQGEELFF
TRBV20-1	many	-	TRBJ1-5	TGCAGTGCTATTCAACCCAATCAGCCCCAGCATTTT	CSAIQPNQPQHF
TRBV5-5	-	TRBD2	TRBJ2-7	TGTGCCAGCAGCTTTGCCTGGGGGGGAGGCGACCAGTACTTC	CASSFAWGGGDQYF
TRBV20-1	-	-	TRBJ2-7	TGCAGTGCTGGAGCTCCTTTGGTGGGACATACCTACGAGCAGTACTTC	CSAGAPLVGHTYEQYF
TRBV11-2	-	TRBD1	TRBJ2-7	TGTGTCAGCAGCCCCCGTCCCGGGACAGGGATGAGGGAGCAGTACTTC	CVSSPRPGTGMREQYF
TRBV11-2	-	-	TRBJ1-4	TGTGCCATCAGCTTAGTGATGGCGAATGAAAAACTGTTTTTT	CAISLVMANEKLFF
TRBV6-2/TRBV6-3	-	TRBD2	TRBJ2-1	TGTGCCAGCAGTCGACGAGCGGGAGGCACCAACGAGCATTTCTTC	CASSRRAGGTNEHFF
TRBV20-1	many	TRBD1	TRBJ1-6	TGCAGTGCTAGGGCCGGGACAGATAATTCACCCCTCCACTTT	CSARAGTDNSPLHF
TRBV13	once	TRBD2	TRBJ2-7	TGTGCCAGCAACTTACGCGGGAGTATGTACGAGCAGTACTTC	CASNLRGSMYEQYF